The next 24 T cell receptor beta chains were all read from a single sample in a study of CD8+CD57+ T cells in acquired aplastic anemia. Patients included in sequencing had previously demonstrated CD8+CD57+ cell expansion by flow cytometry. Researchers used genomic DNA as the template to profile TCR beta VDJ and CDR3. TCRdb passed the reads through MiXCR, listing each CDR3 protein once. The sample has 450,000 to 600,000 distinct CDR3 sequences, around 30% seen once. The sample consisted of sorted CD4+, CD8+, or CD8+CD57+ T cells (not recorded which) from PBMCs. These receptors came from a human donor with aplastic anemia.

The chain recombines TRBV6-5 with TRBJ1-5; tentative D call: TRBD1 (5 bases). This CDR3 comprises 17 residues. In germline, CDR1 is MNHEY, CDR2 SVGAGI. Trimming pared 0 bases from V and 3 bases from J, leaving 15 bases between. The CDR3 is CASSYSEGTLFNQPQHF. CDR3 coding DNA: TGTGCCAGCAGTTACTCCGAGGGGACCCTATTCAATCAGCCCCAGCATTTT.

The chain employs TRBV15 and TRBJ1-2, with D possibly TRBD1 on 5 matching bases. The CDR3 has 15 amino acids. Germline loops: CDR1 LNHNV, CDR2 YYDKDF (reference sequence). V lost 0 bases and J lost 4, with 12 bases in between. The CDR3 region is CATSRDTGGLYGYTF. The CDR3 DNA is TGTGCCACCAGCAGAGACACCGGGGGACTCTATGGCTACACCTTC.

V is TRBV2 and J is TRBJ1-2; 9 bases match TRBD1. The V gene end was trimmed by 3 bases and the J gene end by 7 bases; junction bases not matched to a gene: 6. The CDR3 length is 14 residues. Germline V gene data show CDR1 as SNHLY and CDR2 as FYNNEI. CDR3 sequence (DNA): TGTGCCAGCAGTGACCCGGGACAGGGACTTGGCTACACCTTC. Translating gives CASSDPGQGLGYTF.

This clonotype was counted between two and nine times. Since a much larger clone is just one base distant, this may be a read error. The rearrangement joins TRBV19 to TRBJ1-1; 9 bases match TRBD1. This CDR3 is built from 15 residues. Germline V gives CDR1 LNHDA, CDR2 SQIVND (reference sequence). CDR3 region: CARSYTGGMNTEAFF. Here the CDR3 DNA reads TGTGCCCGTAGCTACACAGGGGGCATGAACACTGAAGCTTTCTTT.

The chain links TRBV9 to TRBJ2-2; D is perhaps TRBD1 (5 bases). Germline CDR1 reads SGDLS; CDR2 reads YYNGEE. V lost 8 bases to trimming and J lost 7 bases, with 21 bases between them. The CDR3 runs 15 residues. Here the CDR3 DNA reads TGTGCCAGTGAAGGGGCTGAAGGGCTGTTCGGGGAGCTGTTTTTT. This codes for CASEGAEGLFGELFF. Based on the CDR3 plus reference TRBV9 and TRBJ2-2, the full variable domain is DSGVTQTPKHLITATGQRVTLRCSPRSGDLSVYWYQQSLDQGLQFLIQYYNGEERAKGNILERFSAQQFPDLHSELNLSSLELGDSALYFCASEGAEGLFGELFFGEGSRLTVL.

The rearrangement uses TRBV13 and TRBJ2-1, with TRBD2 matching 9 bases. The germline V gene has CDR1 PRHDT and CDR2 FYEKMQ (reference sequence). Trimming cost V 2 bases and J 9 bases; bases outside gene matches: 11. The CDR3 is 16 residues long. The CDR3 protein is CASSLSGPAGGLEQFF. CDR3 nucleotides: TGTGCCAGCAGCTTAAGTGGTCCAGCGGGGGGACTTGAGCAGTTCTTC. The full variable domain, with the rest looked up from reference TRBV13 and TRBJ2-1, is AAGVIQSPRHLIKEKRETATLKCYPIPRHDTVYWYQQGPGQDPQFLISFYEKMQSDKGSIPDRFSAQQFSDYHSELNMSSLELGDSALYFCASSLSGPAGGLEQFFGPGTRLTVL.

The chain employs TRBV2 and TRBJ1-6; D is ambiguous. The CDR3 runs 15 residues. Germline-derived CDR1 and CDR2 are SNHLY and FYNNEI. V was shortened by 6 bases and J by 5 bases, with 14 bases between the two germline ends. DNA for the CDR3: TGTGCCAGCAGCCTTTTGGGGAGCAATAATTCACCCCTCCACTTT. Translating it yields CASSLLGSNNSPLHF.

The chain links TRBV7-3 to TRBJ2-3; D is ambiguous. The V end was cut by 5 bases, the J end by 4 bases, with 10 bases between. The germline gives CDR1 SGHTA, CDR2 FQGTGA. The CDR3 is 13 amino acids. The CDR3 DNA reads TGTGCCAGCAGCCCCTGGGTATCAGATACGCAGTATTTT. Translated, it gives CASSPWVSDTQYF.

The genes are TRBV5-1 and TRBJ1-3, with a possible D match to TRBD1 (6 bases). The germline CDR1 and CDR2 sequences are SGHRS and YFSETQ. Trimming left V 5 bases short and J 2 bases short, with 11 bases between. The CDR3 covers 14 residues. The CDR3 region has the DNA TGCGCCAGCAGGGCGGACAGAGCTGGAAACACCATATATTTT. Its translation is CASRADRAGNTIYF.

On this clonotype itself: At one boundary the junction diverges from the germline segment, which might be a read error. This chain links TRBV25-1 with TRBJ2-2; weak D call: TRBD2 (6 bases). CDR1 is MGHDK and CDR2 is SYGVNS in the germline V gene. This CDR3 contains 14 residues. CDR3 coding DNA: TGTGCCAGTGGAAATGACTGCGACGGCGGGGAGGTGTTTTTT. The encoded protein is CASGNDCDGGEVFF.

This clonotype was counted ten times or more. The rearrangement joins TRBV7-9 to TRBJ2-7, with 7 bases aligning to TRBD2. Germline V gene sequence: CDR1 SEHNR, CDR2 FQNEAQ (reference sequence). The CDR3 has 13 residues. Trimming took 5 bases from V and 6 from J; bases not matched to a gene: 7. The CDR3 coding sequence is TGTGCCAGCAGCGGCCCCGGGAGGAGCGAGCAGTACTTC. The encoded protein is CASSGPGRSEQYF.

The chain links TRBV13 to TRBJ2-1, with TRBD2 matching 11 bases. This CDR3 comprises 17 residues. CDR1 and CDR2 from the germline V gene are PRHDT and FYEKMQ (reference sequence). V trimming: 1 base; J trimming: 8 bases; junction bases outside the gene matches: 10. The CDR3 DNA reads TGTGCCAGCAGCTTAGACCTAGCGGGGGGCGTCGACTATGAGCAGTTCTTC. This encodes CASSLDLAGGVDYEQFF.

This clonotype was recorded only once. The chain combines TRBV25-1 with TRBJ2-7, with a tentative D call TRBD1 (5 bases). Trimming took off 6 bases at V and 1 base at J, with 16 bases between the two ends. CDR1 is MGHDK, CDR2 SYGVNS, per germline. The CDR3 totals 15 residues. CDR3 DNA: TGTGCCAGCAGCTTGTTCCCAGCAGGGTCCTACGAGCAGTACTTC. It specifies CASSLFPAGSYEQYF.

The chain recombines TRBV7-9 with TRBJ1-2; D is undetermined. The CDR3 extends over 13 amino acids. V gave up 2 bases and J gave up 7 bases, with 11 bases separating them. Germline CDR1 reads SEHNR; CDR2 reads FQNEAQ (reference sequence). The CDR3 sequence: CASSLPGSSGYTF. DNA of the CDR3: TGTGCCAGCAGCTTACCAGGATCTAGTGGCTACACCTTC. The full variable domain, with the rest looked up from reference TRBV7-9 and TRBJ1-2, is DTGVSQNPRHKITKRGQNVTFRCDPISEHNRLYWYRQTLGQGPEFLTYFQNEAQLEKSRLLSDRFSAERPKGSFSTLEIQRTEQGDSAMYLCASSLPGSSGYTFGSGTRLTVV.

This clonotype was seen more than once but under ten times. The chain carries TRBV4-1 and TRBJ1-2; D gene uncertain. This CDR3 contains 13 residues. V was cut by 0 bases and J by 7 bases, with 9 bases left in between. Per the germline V gene, CDR1 is MGHRA and CDR2 is YSYEKL. The CDR3 spells CASSQEDYRGYTF. The CDR3 DNA follows: TGCGCCAGCAGCCAAGAAGACTATCGTGGCTACACCTTC.

Worth noting for this clonotype: The CDR3 carries no conserved terminal phenylalanine or tryptophan, so it likely arises from a read error. The V and J genes are TRBV24-1 and TRBJ1-6; D not certain. The V end lost 6 bases, the J end lost 0 bases, and 11 bases lay between the germline ends. The CDR3 sequence is 16 residues long. The germline V gene has CDR1 KGHDR and CDR2 SFDVKD. The CDR3 coding sequence is TGTGCCACCAGTTACTCGCAGAGCTCCTATAATTCACCCCTCCACTCT. This gives the protein CATSYSQSSYNSPLHS.

Concerning this clonotype: A much larger clone lies one base from this, so it may be a read error. The V gene is TRBV20-1, the J gene TRBJ1-6; D might be TRBD1 (5 bases). Germline V gene lookup returns CDR1 DFQATT and CDR2 SNEGSKA (reference sequence). The CDR3 totals 15 residues. The CDR3 region is CSAGFQGGFNSPHHF. CDR3 DNA sequence: TGCAGTGCAGGCTTCCAGGGTGGATTTAATTCACCCCACCACTTT.

Note on this clonotype: At one end the junction does not follow the germline gene, possibly because of a read error. The chain recombines TRBV30 with TRBJ1-2; D gene unclear. Germline CDR1 and CDR2: GTSNPN and SVGIG (reference sequence). The CDR3 has 14 amino acids. Here the CDR3 DNA reads TGTGCTTCTGGGTCGCGGCTTAACTTACCTCTCGGCTCCTTC. Encoded protein: CASGSRLNLPLGSF.

This clonotype was detected only a few times. In DNA, the CDR3 is TGTGCCAGTAGGCGAGGTAGCGGGGGGCTAAAAGACGAGCAGTACTTC. This encodes CASRRGSGGLKDEQYF. This sequence joins TRBV19 and TRBJ2-7; 10 bases are a match to TRBD2. The trim removed 6 bases at V and 5 bases at J, leaving 13 bases unmatched. The CDR3 length is 16 residues. Per germline, CDR1 LNHDA and CDR2 SQIVND (reference sequence). The full variable domain, rest sourced from reference TRBV19 and TRBJ2-7, is DGGITQSPKYLFRKEGQNVTLSCEQNLNHDAMYWYRQDPGQGLRLIYYSQIVNDFQKGDIAEGYSVSREKKESFPLTVTSAQKNPTAFYLCASRRGSGGLKDEQYFGPGTRLTVT.

In its sample, this clonotype was seen many times. The gene calls are TRBV7-9 and TRBJ2-5, with 7 bases lining up with TRBD1. With V trimmed by 5 bases and J by 5 bases, 11 bases remained unmatched. CDR1 SEHNR and CDR2 FQNEAQ come from the germline V gene (reference sequence). The CDR3 is made up of 15 amino acids. The CDR3 DNA reads as TGTGCCAGCAGCAGGGGGCTCCGGGACCGGGAGACCCAGTACTTC. Residues: CASSRGLRDRETQYF.

In the case of this clonotype: This may arise from a read error, as a much more abundant clone is one base away. The rearrangement uses TRBV20-1 and TRBJ2-3; D possibly corresponds to TRBD2 (5 bases). Trimming cost V 4 bases and J 7 bases, with 15 bases left between them. CDR1 DFQATT and CDR2 SNEGSKA come from the germline V gene (reference sequence). The CDR3 loop spans 13 amino acids. CDR3 nucleotide sequence: TGCAGTGCTATAGCGTCCGCTGAGAATACGCAGTATTTT. The encoded protein is CSAIASAENTQYF.

The chain recombines TRBV12-3 or TRBV12-4 with TRBJ1-1; 7 nucleotides agree with TRBD1. Unmatched junction bases numbered 19, after V lost 6 bases and J lost 12 bases. The CDR3 length is 15 residues. The CDR3 is CASRITMTGPSLTFF. The CDR3 DNA reads TGTGCCAGCAGAATAACAATGACAGGGCCTTCGTTAACTTTCTTT.

J is TRBJ2-1 and V is TRBV27, with TRBD2 matching over 9 bases. Per germline, CDR1 MNHEY and CDR2 SMNVEV (reference sequence). CDR3 length equals 14 residues. The V segment lost 6 bases and the J segment 4 bases; nucleotides outside the gene matches: 4. CDR3 bases: TGTGCCAGCAGGGCTAGCGGGGTATACAATGAGCAGTTCTTC. Translating gives CASRASGVYNEQFF.

This clonotype has ten or more counts. The V gene is TRBV20-1, the J gene TRBJ2-5, with D maybe TRBD1 (5 bases). The CDR3 has 14 residues. Trimming removed 5 bases at V and 5 bases at J, with 18 bases between. CDR1 is DFQATT and CDR2 is SNEGSKA in the germline V gene (reference sequence). Written as DNA, the CDR3 is TGCAGTGCTGGGCCACGACAGCGTCGGGAGACCCAGTACTTC. This sequence encodes CSAGPRQRRETQYF.